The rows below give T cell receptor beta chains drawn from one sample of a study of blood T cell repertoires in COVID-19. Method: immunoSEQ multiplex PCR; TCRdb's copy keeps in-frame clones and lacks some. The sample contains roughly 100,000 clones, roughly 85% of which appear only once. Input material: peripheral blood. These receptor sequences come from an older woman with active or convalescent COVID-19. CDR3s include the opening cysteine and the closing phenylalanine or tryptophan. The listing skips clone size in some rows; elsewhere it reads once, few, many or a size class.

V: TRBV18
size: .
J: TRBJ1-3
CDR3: CASSPVQITGNTIYF

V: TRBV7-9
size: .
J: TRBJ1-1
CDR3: CASSLSGQVGTEAFF

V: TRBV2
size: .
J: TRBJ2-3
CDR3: CASSESGYTQYF

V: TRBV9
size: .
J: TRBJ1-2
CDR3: CASSPTGANYGYTF

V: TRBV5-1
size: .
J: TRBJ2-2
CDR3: CASRTGGANTGELFF

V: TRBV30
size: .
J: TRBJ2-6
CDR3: CAWSVRSGGANVLTF

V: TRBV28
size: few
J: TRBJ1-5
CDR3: CASSFGGRGGPQHF

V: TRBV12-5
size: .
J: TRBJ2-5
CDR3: CASGLGDSGQETQYF

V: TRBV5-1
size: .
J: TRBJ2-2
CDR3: CASSFGQANTGELFF

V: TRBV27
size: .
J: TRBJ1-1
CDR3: CASRGGGQNTEAFF

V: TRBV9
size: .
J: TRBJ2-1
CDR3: CASSPRLAESSYNEQFF

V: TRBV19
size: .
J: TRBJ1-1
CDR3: CASSIVSEAFF

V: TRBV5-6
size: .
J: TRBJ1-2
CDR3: CASSPVFEGARYGYTF

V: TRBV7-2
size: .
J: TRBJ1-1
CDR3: CASSPSRVSAFF

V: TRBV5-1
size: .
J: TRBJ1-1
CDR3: CASSLKGFWDTEAFF

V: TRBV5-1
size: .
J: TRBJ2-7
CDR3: CASSLQGSYEQYF

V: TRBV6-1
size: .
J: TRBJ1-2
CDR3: CASSEPSYGYTF